The 18 T cell receptor beta chains in this list originate from one sample, sequenced in a study of radiation and T cells in renal cell carcinoma. Generated by immunoSEQ multiplex PCR, the TCRdb table keeps only in-frame clones and is missing some. The profile covers 130,000 or so clones, with less than 90% appearing a single time and approximately 24% taken by the ten largest. Described time point: baseline pretreatment blood. Treatment: 15 Gy SBRT to primary tumor, nephrectomy 4 weeks later. The sample was blood, taken from a patient whose treatment included radiotherapy and nephrectomy. These receptors came from a woman in her forties or fifties with renal cell carcinoma.

The CDR3: CASSSPSGGRSEQFF. CDR3 nucleotide sequence: TGTGCCAGCAGCTCCCCTAGCGGCGGGCGATCCGAGCAGTTCTTC. The rearrangement uses TRBV5-4 and TRBJ2-1; 7 nucleotides agree with TRBD2. Germline loops: CDR1 SGHNT, CDR2 YYREEE (reference sequence). The CDR3 runs to 15 residues. The J segment lost 10 bases and the V segment lost 3 bases, leaving 13 bases of the junction unmatched. Filled out from reference TRBV5-4 and TRBJ2-1, the complete variable domain reads ETGVTQSPTHLIKTRGQQVTLRCSSQSGHNTVSWYQQALGQGPQFIFQYYREEENGRGNFPPRFSGLQFPNYSSELNVNALELDDSALYLCASSSPSGGRSEQFFGPGTRLTVL.

With respect to this clone: This CDR3 is also generated by other DNA sequences in the sample. This chain links TRBV6-6 with TRBJ1-1; D not certain. Trimming took 0 bases from V and 3 from J, leaving 8 bases between them. CDR1 is MNHNY, CDR2 SVGAGI, per germline (reference sequence). This CDR3 contains 14 residues. CDR3 sequence reads: CASSYSTGDTEAFF. DNA of the CDR3: TGTGCCAGCAGTTACTCGACCGGGGACACTGAAGCTTTCTTT.

The chain employs TRBV5-6 and TRBJ1-4; the match to TRBD1 covers 7 bases. After removal of 4 bases from V and 12 bases from J, the junction contained 9 bases not matched to a gene. Germline V gene data show CDR1 as SGHDT and CDR2 as YYEEEE. The length of the CDR3 is 13 residues. CDR3 coding DNA: TGTGCCAGCAGCCACCCAACAGGGGAGGAACTGTTTTTT. The encoded protein is CASSHPTGEELFF.

This chain links TRBV11-2 with TRBJ1-4; 8 bases are shared with TRBD1. The CDR3 runs to 15 residues. Germline V lookup: CDR1 SGHAT, CDR2 FQNNGV. Trimming cost V 2 bases and J 6 bases; bases outside gene matches: 5. The CDR3 nucleotides are TGTGCCAGCAGCTTAAGCCAGGGGGCTTATGAAAAACTGTTTTTT. It yields the protein CASSLSQGAYEKLFF.

This clone has a handful of counts. The chain uses TRBV19 and TRBJ1-5; TRBD1 agrees at 8 bases. The V gene end was trimmed by 5 bases and the J gene end by 3 bases; junction bases not matched to a gene: 6. This CDR3 region has 15 residues. The germline V gene encodes CDR1 LNHDA and CDR2 SQIVND (reference sequence). This CDR3 reads CASSPRDRNNQPQHF. CDR3 nucleotides: TGTGCCAGTAGTCCCCGGGACAGGAACAATCAGCCCCAGCATTTT.

The chain carries TRBV23-1 and TRBJ2-7, with D maybe TRBD1 (6 bases). TRBV23-1 counts as an open reading frame of uncertain function. V shed 7 bases and J shed 2 bases, with 21 bases lying between them. The CDR3 spans 16 residues. CDR3 residues: CASTSIGRGETYEQYF. In DNA, the CDR3 is TGCGCCAGCACCTCAATCGGCAGGGGCGAAACCTACGAGCAGTACTTC.

The V call is TRBV5-1, the J call TRBJ2-3; TRBD1 agrees at 7 bases. Germline V gene sequence: CDR1 SGHRS, CDR2 YFSETQ. Trimming removed 1 base from V and 1 base from J; junction bases left unmatched: 6. The CDR3 loop spans 16 amino acids. The CDR3 sequence: CASSLRQGVRTDTQYF. The CDR3 nucleotides read TGCGCCAGCAGCTTGAGGCAGGGGGTACGCACAGATACGCAGTATTTT.

This chain joins TRBV4-1 and TRBJ2-7; 8 positions match TRBD2. The CDR3 consists of 15 residues. Germline values: CDR1 MGHRA, CDR2 YSYEKL. J was trimmed by 2 bases and V by 0 bases; bases with no gene match: 3. CDR3 loop: CASSQDLGLAYEQYF. The CDR3 DNA is TGCGCCAGCAGCCAAGATCTGGGACTAGCCTACGAGCAGTACTTC.

V gene TRBV9 combines with J gene TRBJ2-2; 13 positions match TRBD2. The length of the CDR3 is 17 residues. Trimming cost V 4 bases and J 6 bases; bases outside gene matches: 9. Germline V gives CDR1 SGDLS, CDR2 YYNGEE. CDR3: CASSPLGTSGTAGELFF. Here the CDR3 DNA reads TGTGCCAGCAGCCCACTCGGGACTAGCGGGACCGCCGGGGAGCTGTTTTTT.

V gene TRBV6-5 combines with J gene TRBJ2-7; D possibly corresponds to TRBD2 (7 bases). The CDR3 totals 15 residues. V lost 2 bases and J lost 3, with 14 bases in between. CDR1 is MNHEY and CDR2 is SVGAGI in the germline V gene. CDR3 in amino acids: CASSYRGGKNYEQYF. The CDR3 region has the DNA TGTGCCAGCAGTTACAGGGGGGGCAAGAACTACGAGCAGTACTTC.

The chain carries TRBV7-2 and TRBJ2-5; D gene uncertain. The germline gives CDR1 SGHTA, CDR2 FQGNSA. CDR3 size: 14 residues. V gave up 0 bases and J gave up 2 bases, with 7 bases separating them. The CDR3 DNA reads as TGTGCCAGCAGCTTAGCAGGTCAGCAAGAGACCCAGTACTTC. Protein sequence: CASSLAGQQETQYF.

This chain joins TRBV5-4 and TRBJ1-6; D may be TRBD1 (5 bases). Germline assignment: CDR1 SGHNT and CDR2 YYREEE (reference sequence). The CDR3 extends over 16 amino acids. Trimming stripped 4 bases from V and 6 bases from J, with 17 bases between. The CDR3, as DNA: TGTGCCAGCAGCGTCGGGGCGGTCTCGGTTAATTCACCCCTCCACTTT. Its translation: CASSVGAVSVNSPLHF.

The J gene is TRBJ2-5, the V gene TRBV5-1; a possible D gene is TRBD1 (5 bases). The CDR3 is 13 amino acids. The germline gives CDR1 SGHRS, CDR2 YFSETQ. V was shortened by 0 bases and J by 5 bases, with 8 bases between the two germline ends. Here the CDR3 reads CASSLAHRETQYF. CDR3 nucleotides: TGCGCCAGCAGCTTGGCGCACAGGGAGACCCAGTACTTC.

This chain joins TRBV10-3 and TRBJ2-2, with 10 nucleotides matching TRBD1. Germline V lookup: CDR1 ENHRY, CDR2 SYGVKD. J was trimmed by 6 bases and V by 6 bases; bases with no gene match: 4. There are 14 residues in the CDR3. The chain's CDR3 is CAIRGTGESGELFF. The CDR3 region has the DNA TGTGCCATCAGGGGGACAGGGGAGTCCGGGGAGCTGTTTTTT.

This chain links TRBV2 with TRBJ2-7; 7 bases map to TRBD2. The CDR3 spans 11 residues. V shed 7 bases, J shed 6 bases, and the junction held 3 bases outside the gene matches. Germline V lookup: CDR1 SNHLY, CDR2 FYNNEI. CDR3 in amino acids: CASMTSPEQYF. The CDR3 nucleotides are TGTGCCAGCATGACTAGCCCCGAGCAGTACTTC.

J is TRBJ1-6 and V is TRBV9, with no clear D. Trimming took 3 bases from V and 5 from J, leaving 9 bases between them. CDR3 length equals 14 residues. In germline, CDR1 is SGDLS, CDR2 YYNGEE. The CDR3 protein is CASSGGANNSPLHF. CDR3 nucleotides: TGTGCCAGCAGCGGCGGCGCCAATAATTCACCCCTCCACTTT.

V gene TRBV6-6 combines with J gene TRBJ2-7, with D perhaps TRBD1 or TRBD2 (5 bases each). This CDR3 contains 15 residues. Trimming stripped 2 bases from V and 0 bases from J, with 11 bases between. Germline V gives CDR1 MNHNY, CDR2 SVGAGI (reference sequence). In nucleotides, the CDR3 is TGTGCCAGCAGTTACGGGGGAGTGGACTCCTACGAGCAGTACTTC. It specifies CASSYGGVDSYEQYF.

J is TRBJ2-7 and V is TRBV5-1, with 8 bases that match TRBD2. This CDR3 has 14 residues. CDR1 is SGHRS, CDR2 YFSETQ, per germline. V shed 4 bases and J 3 bases; nucleotides not matched to a gene: 6. CDR3: CASSQSGGRYEQYF. CDR3 sequence (DNA): TGCGCCAGCAGCCAGAGCGGGGGCCGCTACGAGCAGTACTTC.